This entry is about one T cell receptor beta chain. This sample is part of a study of CD8 T cells in Susac syndrome. This CDR3 region has 14 residues. CDR1 and CDR2 (germline): MNHNY, SVGAGI (reference sequence). Trimming removed 3 bases at V and 3 bases at J, with 12 bases between. After extraction with the RNeasy kit, roughly 0.45 to 1 ug of the RNA was reverse transcribed using random hexamers. TCRdb itself ran the immunoSEQ multiplex PCR reads through MiXCR, one entry per CDR3 protein. Counted here are roughly 140,000 distinct CDR3 sequences, around 95% occurring once; the ten biggest clones make up just over 0.2%. The multiple sclerosis control group consisted of treatment-naive patients whose relapsing-remitting disease, which was either stable or active, fulfilled revised McDonald criteria.

This chain uses TRBV6-6 with TRBJ2-7, with D tentatively TRBD1 or TRBD2 (5 bases each). The clonotype comes from a human donor with multiple sclerosis. The specimen was CD8+ T cells from PBMCs. CDR3 amino acids: CASSYGGIGYEQYF. The CDR3 DNA follows: TGTGCCAGCAGTTATGGGGGAATCGGCTACGAGCAGTACTTC.